The rows below give T cell receptor beta chains drawn from one sample of a study of long-term antiretroviral therapy in people with HIV. Sequenced by immunoSEQ multiplex PCR; TCRdb stores in-frame clones only, minus some. The sample consists of fewer than 30,000 clones, about 86% of them appearing once. The source was unsorted PBMCs, collected about 4.5 years after starting antiretroviral therapy. These receptors were taken from a man younger than 45 with HIV. CDR3s include the opening cysteine and the closing phenylalanine or tryptophan. The D gene is left open where the match is weak. The listing skips clone size in some rows; elsewhere it reads once, few, many or a size class.

V: TRBV19
J: TRBJ2-2
D: .
size: .
CDR3: CASSTLRGRSTNTGELFF
DNA: TGTGCCAGTAGTACCCTCCGGGGGCGAAGCACGAACACCGGGGAGCTGTTTTTT

V: TRBV15
J: TRBJ2-7
D: .
size: .
CDR3: CATSRDQGPYEQYF
DNA: TGTGCCACCAGCAGAGATCAGGGGCCCTACGAGCAGTACTTC

V: TRBV29-1
J: TRBJ2-1
D: TRBD2
size: .
CDR3: CSVDSLGGRGNEQFF
DNA: TGCAGCGTTGACAGCCTTGGCGGGAGGGGCAATGAGCAGTTCTTC

V: TRBV7-3
J: TRBJ1-2
D: .
size: once
CDR3: CASSLTANYGYTF
DNA: TGTGCCAGCAGCTTAACAGCTAACTATGGCTACACCTTC

V: TRBV7-2
J: TRBJ2-4
D: .
size: .
CDR3: CASSSDSQNIQYF
DNA: TGTGCCAGCAGCTCGGACAGCCAAAACATTCAGTACTTC

V: TRBV6-5
J: TRBJ2-5
D: .
size: .
CDR3: CASSYTFAGGTQYF
DNA: TGTGCCAGCAGTTATACTTTCGCTGGGGGGACCCAGTACTTC

V: TRBV18
J: TRBJ2-7
D: TRBD1
size: .
CDR3: CASSPYSGQGYEQYF
DNA: TGTGCCAGCTCACCCTACTCGGGACAGGGTTACGAGCAGTACTTC

V: TRBV7-9
J: TRBJ2-2
D: TRBD1
size: .
CDR3: CASSPPTGDTGELFF
DNA: TGTGCCAGCAGCCCCCCGACAGGGGACACCGGGGAGCTGTTTTTT

V: TRBV9
J: TRBJ2-6
D: TRBD2
size: .
CDR3: CASSAPTSGRAPGANVLTF
DNA: TGTGCCAGCAGCGCCCCGACTAGCGGGAGGGCCCCTGGGGCCAACGTCCTGACTTTC

V: TRBV5-5
J: TRBJ2-5
D: .
size: .
CDR3: CASSFTGIETQYF
DNA: TGTGCCAGCAGCTTTACGGGGATCGAGACCCAGTACTTC

V: TRBV6-1
J: TRBJ2-7
D: TRBD1
size: .
CDR3: CASSEGPGGRKQYF
DNA: TGTGCCAGCAGTGAAGGGCCAGGGGGAAGGAAGCAGTACTTC

V: TRBV6-4
J: TRBJ2-5
D: .
size: .
CDR3: CASSDLSTLYF
DNA: TGTGCCAGCAGTGACCTTAGTACCCTCTACTTC

V: TRBV4-3
J: TRBJ2-3
D: .
size: .
CDR3: CASSRATTDTQYF
DNA: TGCGCCAGCAGCCGCGCAACTACAGATACGCAGTATTTT

V: TRBV4-2
J: TRBJ1-1
D: .
size: .
CDR3: CASSQERGTEAFF
DNA: TGTGCCAGCAGCCAAGAAAGGGGAACTGAAGCTTTCTTT

V: TRBV21-1
J: TRBJ2-3
D: .
size: .
CDR3: CASSKVGPHTDTQYF
DNA: TGTGCCAGCAGCAAAGTGGGACCCCACACAGATACGCAGTATTTT

V: TRBV7-9
J: TRBJ2-7
D: .
size: .
CDR3: CASSLGGPPFSEQYF
DNA: TGTGCCAGCTCCTTAGGGGGGCCGCCTTTCAGCGAGCAGTACTTC

V: TRBV6-1
J: TRBJ2-5
D: TRBD2
size: .
CDR3: CASTLAGIWETQYF
DNA: TGTGCCAGCACACTAGCGGGAATCTGGGAGACCCAGTACTTC

V: TRBV30
J: TRBJ2-3
D: .
size: .
CDR3: CAWDTRKFADTQYF
DNA: TGTGCCTGGGACACTAGGAAGTTCGCAGATACGCAGTATTTT

V: TRBV7-9
J: TRBJ1-1
D: .
size: .
CDR3: CASSLQGPEAFF
DNA: TGTGCCAGCAGCTTGCAAGGACCTGAAGCTTTCTTT

V: TRBV5-4
J: TRBJ1-5
D: .
size: .
CDR3: CASSPGVRQPQHF
DNA: TGTGCCAGCAGTCCAGGGGTGCGTCAGCCCCAGCATTTT

V: TRBV5-1
J: TRBJ2-2
D: .
size: .
CDR3: CASSLQGGSANTGELFF
DNA: TGCGCCAGCAGCTTACAGGGGGGGTCGGCGAACACCGGGGAGCTGTTTTTT

V: TRBV7-3
J: TRBJ1-1
D: .
size: .
CDR3: CASSLTGSNTEAFF
DNA: TGTGCCAGCAGCTTAACCGGATCGAACACTGAAGCTTTCTTT

V: TRBV7-9
J: TRBJ2-7
D: .
size: .
CDR3: CASSSGGVQYF
DNA: TGTGCCAGCAGCTCTGGTGGGGTGCAGTACTTC

V: TRBV6-4
J: TRBJ2-7
D: .
size: .
CDR3: CASTVGHGRRMTDEQYF
DNA: TGTGCCAGCACCGTTGGGCATGGAAGAAGGATGACGGACGAGCAGTACTTC

V: TRBV11-2
J: TRBJ2-1
D: TRBD1
size: .
CDR3: CASSDPRQDRGYNEQFF
DNA: TGTGCCAGCAGCGATCCCCGCCAGGACAGGGGTTACAATGAGCAGTTCTTC

V: TRBV23-1
J: TRBJ2-7
D: .
size: .
CDR3: CASSQRGMRRLIGMSYEQYF
DNA: TGCGCCAGCAGTCAAAGGGGTATGCGGAGATTGATAGGGATGTCCTACGAGCAGTACTTC

V: TRBV5-4
J: TRBJ2-1
D: TRBD2
size: .
CDR3: CASSLDGSGSFDEQFF
DNA: TGTGCCAGCAGCTTGGATGGTAGCGGGAGTTTCGATGAGCAGTTCTTC

V: TRBV15
J: TRBJ1-3
D: TRBD1
size: .
CDR3: CATSGDREKGNTIYF
DNA: TGTGCCACCAGCGGGGACAGGGAGAAGGGAAACACCATATATTTT

V: TRBV19
J: TRBJ1-5
D: TRBD1
size: .
CDR3: CASSIIKLDRGLINQPQHF
DNA: TGTGCCAGTAGTATTATAAAGTTGGACAGGGGTTTAATCAATCAGCCCCAGCATTTT